This T cell receptor beta chain was sequenced during a study of blood T cells in healthy people across ages. Together with a sample-barcoded 5' primer, a J-beta primer mix was included in a second PCR lasting roughly 7 to 11 cycles. TCRdb re-derived calls from the 5' RACE reads in MiXCR, one entry per CDR3 protein. The repertoire holds about 730,000 distinct CDR3 sequences, with around 40% as singletons. The CDR3 contains 15 residues. V lost 2 bases, J lost 4 bases, and 14 bases lay in between. The germline gives CDR1 MNHEY, CDR2 SMNVEV (reference sequence). This receptor was identified in a woman aged 55 to 70 in good health. V usage is TRBV27 and J usage is TRBJ1-2; D may be TRBD1 (6 bases). Sequencing was done on a sample of blood. CDR3 loop: CASSLDQGTFYGYTF. CDR3 in DNA: TGTGCCAGCAGTTTAGACCAGGGGACTTTCTATGGCTACACCTTC.